These 20 T cell receptor beta chains originate from one sample sequenced in a study of T-cell memory formation after mild COVID-19 (dated by TCRdb to about 2021). Library prep was done by 5' RACE. TCRdb records Illumina NovaSeq 6000 as the sequencer. In-frame beta chains were kept once TCRdb had trimmed the public reads at Q25 with fastp and called clones with MiXCR. Rows with one shared CDR3 protein collapse into an entry with the most common genes and DNA. The sample table shows some 280,000 distinct CDR3 sequences, and roughly 16% are seen once. Less than 30% of the sample goes to the ten largest clones. Material: PBMCs or a T cell subset sorted from them (not recorded which). The receptors originated from a man aged 18 to 29 who had mild COVID-19 (a few samples of this study predate the infection). The sample titles of this study are shuffled in the database, so cell type and time point are left out; the donor was told from shared clones.

The CDR3, as DNA: TGTGCCATCATGGGGGGCGGAGAGCAGTACTTC. Translation gives CAIMGGGEQYF. The chain couples TRBV10-3 to TRBJ2-7; D may be TRBD1 or TRBD2 (6 bases each). CDR3 length: 11 residues. CDR1 is ENHRY, CDR2 SYGVKD, per germline. V gave up 7 bases and J gave up 7 bases, with 11 bases separating them.

The chain combines TRBV4-2 with TRBJ2-3, with 9 nucleotides matching TRBD2. CDR1 and CDR2 from the germline V gene are LGHNA and YNFKEQ. The CDR3 runs to 17 residues. The junction had 6 bases not matched to a gene; V was cut back by 0 bases and J by 2 bases. The CDR3 reads CASSQDRSGGPTDTQYF. CDR3 coding DNA: TGTGCCAGCAGCCAAGATAGAAGCGGGGGGCCCACAGATACGCAGTATTTT.

This clonotype was observed a few times. The chain recombines TRBV5-1 with TRBJ2-2; TRBD2 aligns across 8 bases. The CDR3 has 14 residues. Trimming cost V 5 bases and J 6 bases; bases outside gene matches: 6. The V gene's germline CDR1 is SGHRS and CDR2 YFSETQ. The CDR3 sequence is CASRPREVAGELFF. As DNA, the CDR3 is TGCGCCAGCAGGCCGCGGGAGGTCGCCGGGGAGCTGTTTTTT.

The chain couples TRBV6-2 or TRBV6-3 to TRBJ2-6, with D unclear. The germline V gene encodes CDR1 MNHEY and CDR2 SVGEGT. The CDR3 is made up of 15 amino acids. Trimming removed 5 bases at V and 0 bases at J, with 8 bases between. CDR3 bases: TGTGCCAGCAGTACCAGGAGCTCTGGGGCCAACGTCCTGACTTTC. It is translated as CASSTRSSGANVLTF.

This clonotype showed up many times. The chain uses TRBV5-6 and TRBJ1-1, with D tentatively TRBD1 (6 bases). The CDR3 consists of 15 residues. V shed 5 bases and J shed 1 base, with 15 bases lying between them. The V gene's germline CDR1 is SGHDT and CDR2 YYEEEE. The CDR3, as DNA: TGTGCCAGCAGTCCCTACCGGACAGAGAACACTGAAGCTTTCTTT. Protein: CASSPYRTENTEAFF.

This clonotype rates as large. The chain combines TRBV7-2 with TRBJ1-1; D not certain. CDR1 and CDR2 (germline): SGHTA, FQGNSA. The CDR3 spans 10 residues. Trimming took off 8 bases at V and 11 bases at J, with 12 bases between the two ends. The CDR3 bases are TGTGCCAGCGGGCGGTTGGGGGCTTTCTTT. Translating gives CASGRLGAFF. The variable domain in full, with the rest retrieved from reference TRBV7-2 and TRBJ1-1, is GAGVSQSPSNKVTEKGKDVELRCDPISGHTALYWYRQSLGQGLEFLIYFQGNSAPDKSGLPSDRFSAERTGGSVSTLTIQRTQQEDSAVYLCASGRLGAFFGQGTRLTVV.

V and J are TRBV20-1 and TRBJ2-1, with 10 nucleotides matching TRBD2. The CDR3 spans 16 residues. Trimming took 3 bases from V and 9 from J; bases not matched to a gene: 14. Germline V gene lookup returns CDR1 DFQATT and CDR2 SNEGSKA (reference sequence). The CDR3 DNA reads TGCAGTGCTAGTCGGTGGTCTAGCGGGGGCGGGGGTGAGCAGTTCTTC. Amino acid sequence: CSASRWSSGGGGEQFF.

The rearrangement joins TRBV20-1 to TRBJ2-3, with D tentatively TRBD2 (6 bases). CDR3 length: 12 residues. Germline loops: CDR1 DFQATT, CDR2 SNEGSKA (reference sequence). V gave up 6 bases and J gave up 5 bases, with 12 bases separating them. The CDR3 sequence: CSASGTRDTQYF. The CDR3, as DNA: TGCAGTGCCTCCGGGACTCGAGATACGCAGTATTTT.

This chain connects TRBV18 to TRBJ1-2, with 9 bases fitting TRBD1. Unmatched junction bases numbered 13, after V lost 3 bases and J lost 8 bases. The V gene's germline CDR1 is KGHSH and CDR2 LQKENI. This CDR3 has 16 residues. For the CDR3, the DNA is TGTGCCAGCTCACCGAAACCGGGACAGGGAGACTGGGGCTACACCTTC. This sequence encodes CASSPKPGQGDWGYTF.

The DNA of the CDR3 is TGTGCCAGCAGTTACTCGGGGACAGGTGAAGCTTTCTTT. Translating gives CASSYSGTGEAFF. The chain recombines TRBV6-5 with TRBJ1-1, with 8 positions matching TRBD1. V gave up 0 bases and J gave up 7 bases; unmatched junction bases: 1. The CDR3 covers 13 residues. CDR1 is MNHEY, CDR2 SVGAGI, per germline.

This clonotype was detected ten times or more. CDR3 protein: CASSYSWGGDTEAFF. CDR3 in DNA: TGTGCCAGCAGTTACTCCTGGGGAGGGGACACTGAAGCTTTCTTT. The J gene is TRBJ1-1, the V gene TRBV6-5, with D possibly TRBD1 on 5 matching bases. The CDR3 spans 15 residues. Between the trimmed V and J ends, which lost 0 bases and 3 bases, there was a span of 11 bases. In germline, CDR1 is MNHEY, CDR2 SVGAGI.

In its sample, this clonotype was seen a few times. The V call is TRBV4-3, the J call TRBJ1-2; TRBD1 agrees at 7 bases. Germline lookup yields CDR1 LGHNA and CDR2 YSLEER. V lost 1 base, J lost 4 bases, and 6 bases stayed unmatched. The CDR3 sequence is 15 residues long. CDR3 sequence reads: CASSQGADRSYGYTF. CDR3 DNA: TGCGCCAGCAGCCAAGGGGCGGACAGGAGCTATGGCTACACCTTC.

This clonotype was detected a few times. The J gene is TRBJ2-7, the V gene TRBV20-1; 7 bases match TRBD1. Trimming took 6 bases from V and 3 from J; bases not matched to a gene: 11. The CDR3 extends over 14 amino acids. CDR1 and CDR2 from the germline V gene are DFQATT and SNEGSKA (reference sequence). CDR3 amino acids: CSAPPWTGSYEQYF. Written as DNA, the CDR3 is TGCAGTGCCCCACCCTGGACAGGCAGCTACGAGCAGTACTTC.

The J gene is TRBJ1-5, the V gene TRBV7-2; no reliable D call. This CDR3 contains 15 residues. Germline V gene sequence: CDR1 SGHTA, CDR2 FQGNSA. V dropped 2 bases and J dropped 1 base, with 9 bases sitting between them. The CDR3 DNA reads TGTGCCAGCAGCTTATTTCCAGGCAGCAATCAGCCCCAGCATTTT. It codes for CASSLFPGSNQPQHF.

This chain connects TRBV27 to TRBJ2-6; D remains unclear. The CDR3 consists of 15 residues. Between the trimmed V and J ends, which lost 7 bases and 4 bases, there was a span of 14 bases. Germline V CDR1 and CDR2: MNHEY, SMNVEV (reference sequence). The CDR3 reads CASTPLWLGANVLTF. CDR3 in DNA: TGTGCCAGCACCCCCCTCTGGCTCGGGGCCAACGTCCTGACTTTC.

This clonotype was observed many times. The gene calls are TRBV15 and TRBJ2-7; D remains ambiguous. The CDR3 runs to 13 residues. Trimming cost V 4 bases and J 2 bases, with 9 bases left between them. The germline V gene has CDR1 LNHNV and CDR2 YYDKDF (reference sequence). The CDR3 loop reads CATSTGLAYEQYV. In DNA, the CDR3 is TGTGCCACCAGCACGGGCTTGGCCTACGAGCAGTACGTC.

This clonotype was seen a few times. The rearrangement links TRBV11-2 to TRBJ1-1; TRBD1 is a possible D gene (6 bases). The CDR3 totals 15 residues. The germline V and J ends were trimmed by 5 bases and 3 bases, with 16 bases remaining between them. Germline V gene sequence: CDR1 SGHAT, CDR2 FQNNGV. In DNA form, the CDR3 reads TGTGCCAGCAGCCCGACAGGAGACTCCTACACTGAAGCTTTCTTT. It codes for CASSPTGDSYTEAFF.

In this sample, this clonotype turned up once. The V gene is TRBV29-1, the J gene TRBJ2-5; D is perhaps TRBD1 or TRBD2 (5 bases each). This CDR3 comprises 13 residues. Germline V gene lookup returns CDR1 SQVTM and CDR2 ANQGSEA. V was pared by 0 bases and J by 5 bases, with 10 bases between. Here the CDR3 reads CSVEEHRRETQYF. CDR3 DNA sequence: TGCAGCGTTGAAGAGCACAGGAGGGAGACCCAGTACTTC.

The V gene is TRBV6-2 or TRBV6-3, the J gene TRBJ1-5; 7 bases map to TRBD1. The V and J ends lost 8 bases and 5 bases, in that order; junction bases with no gene match: 6. The CDR3 runs 13 residues. Germline V gives CDR1 MNHEY, CDR2 SVGEGT. CDR3 nucleotides: TGTGCCAGCGGAGGGGGCCCGGATCAGCCCCAGCATTTT. The encoded protein is CASGGGPDQPQHF.

The CDR3 spells CASSVIGLNTQYF. DNA of the CDR3: TGTGCCAGCAGTGTAATAGGGCTGAATACGCAGTATTTT. The chain joins TRBV6-2 or TRBV6-3 to TRBJ2-3; D not resolved. The V end was cut by 5 bases, the J end by 7 bases, with 13 bases between. Per the germline V gene, CDR1 is MNHEY and CDR2 is SVGEGT. CDR3 length: 13 residues.